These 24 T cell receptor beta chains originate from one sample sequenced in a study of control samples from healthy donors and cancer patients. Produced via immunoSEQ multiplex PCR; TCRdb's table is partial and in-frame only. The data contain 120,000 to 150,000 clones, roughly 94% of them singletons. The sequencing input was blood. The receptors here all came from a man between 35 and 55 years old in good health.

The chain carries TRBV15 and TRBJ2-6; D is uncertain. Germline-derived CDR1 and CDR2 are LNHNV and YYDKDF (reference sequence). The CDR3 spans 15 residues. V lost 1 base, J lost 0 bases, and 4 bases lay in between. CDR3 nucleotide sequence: TGTGCCACCAGCAGAGGAATCTCTGGGGCCAACGTCCTGACTTTC. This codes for CATSRGISGANVLTF.

This CDR3 reads CASSLVGGQGSYNEQFF. CDR3 in DNA: TGTGCCAGCAGCTTAGTCGGGGGTCAGGGCTCCTACAATGAGCAGTTCTTC. This chain joins TRBV7-6 and TRBJ2-1, with D possibly being TRBD2 (6 bases). Germline V gene lookup returns CDR1 SGHVS and CDR2 FNYEAQ. The ends were cut back, 1 base at V and 0 bases at J, with 13 bases in the middle. The CDR3 loop spans 17 amino acids.

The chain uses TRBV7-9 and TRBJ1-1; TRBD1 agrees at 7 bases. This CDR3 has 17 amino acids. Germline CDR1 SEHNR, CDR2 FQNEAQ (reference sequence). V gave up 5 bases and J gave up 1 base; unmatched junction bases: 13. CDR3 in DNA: TGTGCCAGCAGCCCGAGTACAGGGGACCCGAGGAACACTGAAGCTTTCTTT. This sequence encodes CASSPSTGDPRNTEAFF.

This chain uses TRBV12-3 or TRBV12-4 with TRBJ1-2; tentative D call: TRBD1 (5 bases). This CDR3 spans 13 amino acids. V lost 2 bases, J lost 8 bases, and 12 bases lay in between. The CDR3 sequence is CASSLPGLKGYTF. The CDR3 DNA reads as TGTGCCAGCAGTTTACCAGGGCTTAAAGGCTACACCTTC.

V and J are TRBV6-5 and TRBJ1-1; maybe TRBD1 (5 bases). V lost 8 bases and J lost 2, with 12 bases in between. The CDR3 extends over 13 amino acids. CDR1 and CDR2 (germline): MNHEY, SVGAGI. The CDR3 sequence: CASASGANTEAFF. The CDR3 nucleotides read TGTGCCAGCGCTTCCGGGGCCAACACTGAAGCTTTCTTT.

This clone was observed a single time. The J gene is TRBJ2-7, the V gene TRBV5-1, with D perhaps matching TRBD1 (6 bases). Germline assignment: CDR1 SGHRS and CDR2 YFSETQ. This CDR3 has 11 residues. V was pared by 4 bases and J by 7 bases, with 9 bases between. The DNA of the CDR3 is TGCGCCAGCAGCCTAAGGGGGGAGCAGTACTTC. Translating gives CASSLRGEQYF.

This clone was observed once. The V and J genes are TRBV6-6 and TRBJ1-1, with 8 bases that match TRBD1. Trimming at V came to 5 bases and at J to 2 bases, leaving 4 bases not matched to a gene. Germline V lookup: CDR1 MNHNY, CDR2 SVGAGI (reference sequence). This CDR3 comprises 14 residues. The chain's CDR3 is CASSGDRGNTEAFF. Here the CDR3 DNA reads TGTGCCAGCAGTGGAGACAGGGGTAACACTGAAGCTTTCTTT.

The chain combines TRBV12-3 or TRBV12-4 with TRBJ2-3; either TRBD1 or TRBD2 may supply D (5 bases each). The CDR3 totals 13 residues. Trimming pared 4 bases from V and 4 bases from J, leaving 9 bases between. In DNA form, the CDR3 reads TGTGCCAGCAGTTCCCTGGGGGCAGATACGCAGTATTTT. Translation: CASSSLGADTQYF.

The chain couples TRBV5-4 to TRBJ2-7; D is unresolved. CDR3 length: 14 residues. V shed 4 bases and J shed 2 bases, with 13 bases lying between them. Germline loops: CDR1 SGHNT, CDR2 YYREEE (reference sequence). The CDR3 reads CASSVSLTPYEQYF. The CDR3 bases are TGTGCCAGCAGCGTTAGCTTGACACCCTACGAGCAGTACTTC.

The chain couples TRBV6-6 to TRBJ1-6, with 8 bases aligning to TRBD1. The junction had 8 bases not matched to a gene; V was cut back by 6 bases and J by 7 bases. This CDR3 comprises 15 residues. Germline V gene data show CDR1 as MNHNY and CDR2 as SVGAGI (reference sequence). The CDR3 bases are TGTGCCAGCAGGCCGACAGGGGTTCACAATTCACCCCTCCACTTT. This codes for CASRPTGVHNSPLHF.

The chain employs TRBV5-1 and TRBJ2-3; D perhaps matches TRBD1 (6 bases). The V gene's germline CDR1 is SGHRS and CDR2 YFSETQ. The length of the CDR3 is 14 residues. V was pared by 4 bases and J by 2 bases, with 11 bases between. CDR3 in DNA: TGCGCCAGCAGCATAGACAGGCTCACAGATACGCAGTATTTT. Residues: CASSIDRLTDTQYF.

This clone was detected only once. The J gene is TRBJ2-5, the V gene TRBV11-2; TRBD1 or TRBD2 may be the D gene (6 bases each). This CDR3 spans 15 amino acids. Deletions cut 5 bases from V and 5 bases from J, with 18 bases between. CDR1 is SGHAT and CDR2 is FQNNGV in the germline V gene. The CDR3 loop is CASSNHRGPKETQYF. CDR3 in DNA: TGTGCCAGCAGCAATCACCGGGGGCCGAAGGAGACCCAGTACTTC.

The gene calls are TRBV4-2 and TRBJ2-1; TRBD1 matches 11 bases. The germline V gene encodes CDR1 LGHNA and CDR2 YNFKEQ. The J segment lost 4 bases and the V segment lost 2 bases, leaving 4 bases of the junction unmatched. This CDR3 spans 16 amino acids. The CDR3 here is CASSQFGTGGYNEQFF. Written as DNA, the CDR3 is TGTGCCAGCAGCCAATTCGGGACAGGGGGTTACAATGAGCAGTTCTTC.

The CDR3: CASSEGGGLPYEQYF. The CDR3 nucleotides read TGTGCCAGCAGCGAGGGAGGGGGGCTCCCCTACGAGCAGTACTTC. This chain joins TRBV13 and TRBJ2-7; the D gene is possibly TRBD2 (7 bases). The V end was cut by 5 bases, the J end by 2 bases, with 16 bases between. CDR3 size: 15 residues. Germline CDR1 and CDR2: PRHDT and FYEKMQ (reference sequence).

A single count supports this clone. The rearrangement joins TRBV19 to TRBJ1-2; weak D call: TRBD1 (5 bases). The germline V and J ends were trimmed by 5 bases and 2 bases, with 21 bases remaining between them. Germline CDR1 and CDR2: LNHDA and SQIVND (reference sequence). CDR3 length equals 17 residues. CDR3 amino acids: CASSVFRPQGGNYGYTF. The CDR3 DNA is TGTGCCAGTAGTGTTTTCCGTCCGCAGGGAGGGAACTATGGCTACACCTTC.

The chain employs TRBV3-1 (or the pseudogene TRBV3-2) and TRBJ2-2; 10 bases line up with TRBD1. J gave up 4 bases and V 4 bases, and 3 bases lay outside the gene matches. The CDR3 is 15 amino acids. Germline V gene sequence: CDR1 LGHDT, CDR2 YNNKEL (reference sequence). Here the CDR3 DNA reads TGTGCCAGCAGCCGGGGACAGGGGCTCACCGGGGAGCTGTTTTTT. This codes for CASSRGQGLTGELFF.

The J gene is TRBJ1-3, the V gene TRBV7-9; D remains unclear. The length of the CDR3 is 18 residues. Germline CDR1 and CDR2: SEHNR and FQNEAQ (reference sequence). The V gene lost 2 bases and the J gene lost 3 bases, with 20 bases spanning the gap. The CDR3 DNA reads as TGTGCCAGCAGCTTATGGGCAGGCGTTACTCTCAGTGGAAACACCATATATTTT. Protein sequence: CASSLWAGVTLSGNTIYF.

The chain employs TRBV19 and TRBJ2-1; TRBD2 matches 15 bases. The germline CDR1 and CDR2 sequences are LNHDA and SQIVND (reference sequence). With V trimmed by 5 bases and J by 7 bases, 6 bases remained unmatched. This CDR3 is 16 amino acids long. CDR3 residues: CASSGLAGGFGNEQFF. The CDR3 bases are TGTGCCAGTAGTGGACTAGCGGGAGGGTTCGGAAATGAGCAGTTCTTC.

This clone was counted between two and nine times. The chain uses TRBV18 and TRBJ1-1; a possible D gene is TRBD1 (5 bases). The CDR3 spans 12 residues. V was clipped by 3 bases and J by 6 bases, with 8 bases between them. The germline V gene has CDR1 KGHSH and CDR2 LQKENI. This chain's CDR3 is CASSPQGAEAFF. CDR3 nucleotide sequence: TGTGCCAGCTCACCCCAGGGTGCTGAAGCTTTCTTT.

The CDR3 protein is CASSSRGGLLGEQFF. The CDR3 DNA reads as TGTGCCAGCTCGAGCCGGGGCGGTCTTCTCGGCGAGCAGTTCTTC. The genes are TRBV11-3 and TRBJ2-1; the D gene could be TRBD1 or TRBD2 (5 bases each). V dropped 8 bases and J dropped 10 bases, with 24 bases sitting between them. Germline CDR1 SGHNT, CDR2 YENEEA. The CDR3 length is 15 residues.

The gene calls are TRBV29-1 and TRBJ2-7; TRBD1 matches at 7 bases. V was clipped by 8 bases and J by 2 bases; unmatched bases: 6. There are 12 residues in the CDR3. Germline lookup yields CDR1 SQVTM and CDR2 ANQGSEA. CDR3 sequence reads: CSMMGTAYEQYF. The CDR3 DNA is TGCAGCATGATGGGGACAGCCTACGAGCAGTACTTC.

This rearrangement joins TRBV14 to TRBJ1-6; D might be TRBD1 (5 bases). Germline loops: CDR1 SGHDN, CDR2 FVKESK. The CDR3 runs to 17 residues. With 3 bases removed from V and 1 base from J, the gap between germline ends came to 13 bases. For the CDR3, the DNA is TGTGCCAGCAGCCATCTGGGAAGGGGATCCTATAATTCACCCCTCCACTTT. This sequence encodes CASSHLGRGSYNSPLHF. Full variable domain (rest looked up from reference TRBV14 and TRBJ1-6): EAGVTQFPSHSVIEKGQTVTLRCDPISGHDNLYWYRRVMGKEIKFLLHFVKESKQDESGMPNNRFLAERTGGTYSTLKVQPAELEDSGVYFCASSHLGRGSYNSPLHFGNGTRLTVT.

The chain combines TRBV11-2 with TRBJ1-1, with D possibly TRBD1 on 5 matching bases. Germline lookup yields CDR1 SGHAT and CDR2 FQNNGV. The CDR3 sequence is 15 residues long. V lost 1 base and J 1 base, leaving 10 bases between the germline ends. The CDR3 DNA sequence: TGTGCCAGCAGCTTAGGGACACAAAAGAACACTGAAGCTTTCTTT. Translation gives CASSLGTQKNTEAFF.

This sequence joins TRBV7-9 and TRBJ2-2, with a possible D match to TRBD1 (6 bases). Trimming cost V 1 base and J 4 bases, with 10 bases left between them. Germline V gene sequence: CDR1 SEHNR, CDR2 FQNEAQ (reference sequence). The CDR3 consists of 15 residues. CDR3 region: CASSLGSGATGELFF. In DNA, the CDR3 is TGTGCCAGCAGCTTAGGGTCAGGGGCCACCGGGGAGCTGTTTTTT.